The 10 T cell receptor beta chains below were found in one sample sequenced in a study of identical twins (dated by TCRdb to about 2016). To prepare the library, 5' RACE was applied. The sequencer was an Illumina HiSeq 2000. TCRdb reworked the public reads: Q25 trimming with fastp, MiXCR clone assembly, productive beta chains retained. When rows share a CDR3 protein, they turn into one entry using the most common DNA and genes. The sample contains 450,000 or so distinct CDR3 sequences, around a sixth of them found a single time. The top ten hold 10% to 15% of the sample. The sequencing input was naive T cells sorted from blood. The cell subset or site label for this specimen denotes: cells isolated with a human naive T-cell isolation kit. The receptors were gathered from a man in his forties or fifties in good health.

This clonotype was seen at least ten times. CDR3 sequence reads: CASSQDLGANIQYF. The CDR3 DNA sequence: TGCGCCAGCAGCCAAGATCTGGGGGCGAACATTCAGTACTTC. The rearrangement links TRBV4-3 to TRBJ2-4, with D possibly TRBD1 on 6 matching bases. The CDR3 spans 14 residues. V lost 0 bases and J lost 7, with 10 bases in between. Germline V gene sequence: CDR1 LGHNA, CDR2 YSLEER.

The rearrangement links TRBV12-3 or TRBV12-4 to TRBJ2-3; D possibly corresponds to TRBD2 (7 bases). V gave up 3 bases and J gave up 0 bases, with 19 bases separating them. The CDR3 loop spans 18 amino acids. As DNA, the CDR3 is TGTGCCAGCAGTTTTTTATCGGGGGGCCGATTTAGCACAGATACGCAGTATTTT. Its translation is CASSFLSGGRFSTDTQYF.

The table lists this clonotype with a few counts. The V call is TRBV6-1, the J call TRBJ2-1; 7 nucleotides line up with TRBD1. With V trimmed by 3 bases and J by 3 bases, 5 bases remained unmatched. The CDR3 is made up of 15 amino acids. Germline values: CDR1 MNHNS, CDR2 SASEGT. CDR3 sequence reads: CASSEDRFIYNEQFF. DNA of the CDR3: TGTGCCAGCAGTGAGGACAGGTTCATCTACAATGAGCAGTTCTTC.

This clonotype was seen at least ten times. The rearrangement joins TRBV5-5 to TRBJ1-6, with a tentative D call TRBD1 (6 bases). Trimming removed 7 bases from V and 7 bases from J, with 15 bases in between. The CDR3 runs to 14 residues. Germline CDR1 reads SGHKS; CDR2 reads YYEKEE (reference sequence). DNA for the CDR3: TGTGCCAGCTGGGCAGGGGCCCACAATTCACCCCTCCACTTT. This translates into CASWAGAHNSPLHF.

The table lists this clonotype with many counts. J is TRBJ1-2 and V is TRBV9, with TRBD1 matching 9 bases. The CDR3 is made up of 14 amino acids. Germline assignment: CDR1 SGDLS and CDR2 YYNGEE. V shed 1 base and J 5 bases; nucleotides not matched to a gene: 3. The CDR3 bases are TGTGCCAGCAGCGTATACAGGGGGCCGTATGGCTACACCTTC. Translated, it gives CASSVYRGPYGYTF.

This clonotype has more than one count but fewer than ten. This chain joins TRBV15 and TRBJ2-3; 7 nucleotides align to TRBD2. After removal of 3 bases from V and 2 bases from J, the junction contained 11 bases not matched to a gene. The germline CDR1 and CDR2 sequences are LNHNV and YYDKDF (reference sequence). The CDR3 loop spans 17 amino acids. CDR3 amino acids: CATSSVSGLGDTDTQYF. CDR3 DNA: TGTGCCACCAGCAGTGTCTCTGGACTAGGGGACACAGATACGCAGTATTTT. Looking up the rest from reference TRBV15 and TRBJ2-3 gives the full variable domain: DAMVIQNPRYQVTQFGKPVTLSCSQTLNHNVMYWYQQKSSQAPKLLFHYYDKDFNNEADTPDNFQSRRPNTSFCFLDIRSPGLGDTAMYLCATSSVSGLGDTDTQYFGPGTRLTVL.

The chain is built from TRBV20-1 and TRBJ1-1; a possible D gene is TRBD1 (6 bases). Per germline, CDR1 DFQATT and CDR2 SNEGSKA (reference sequence). V lost 3 bases and J 4 bases, leaving 24 bases between the germline ends. The CDR3 sequence is 17 residues long. The CDR3, as DNA: TGCAGTGCTAGGGGTAGTTTGTGGGCCAAGGGGGGCACTGAAGCTTTCTTT. This sequence encodes CSARGSLWAKGGTEAFF.

This clonotype has only a few counts. This chain connects TRBV7-9 to TRBJ1-2; TRBD1 is a possible D gene (5 bases). This CDR3 is built from 16 residues. V gave up 2 bases and J gave up 7 bases, with 20 bases separating them. Germline V CDR1 and CDR2: SEHNR, FQNEAQ (reference sequence). The CDR3 sequence is CASSLSRGDLLGGYTF. In DNA form, the CDR3 reads TGTGCCAGCAGCTTATCCCGAGGGGATCTTTTGGGTGGCTACACCTTC. The variable domain in full, completed from reference TRBV7-9 and TRBJ1-2, reads DTGVSQNPRHKITKRGQNVTFRCDPISEHNRLYWYRQTLGQGPEFLTYFQNEAQLEKSRLLSDRFSAERPKGSFSTLEIQRTEQGDSAMYLCASSLSRGDLLGGYTFGSGTRLTVV.

The rearrangement joins TRBV14 to TRBJ2-7; no reliable D call. Looked up from germline, CDR1 is SGHDN and CDR2 is FVKESK. Trimming shortened V by 2 bases and J by 9 bases, and 14 bases separated the two germline ends. The CDR3 covers 13 residues. CDR3 region: CASSQLGLDGQYF. The CDR3 nucleotides read TGTGCCAGCAGCCAACTTGGGTTGGATGGGCAGTACTTC.

The chain has TRBV5-1 and TRBJ2-5; TRBD1 might be the D (5 bases). Germline V gene lookup returns CDR1 SGHRS and CDR2 YFSETQ. There are 15 residues in the CDR3. Trimming removed 4 bases from V and 5 bases from J, with 18 bases in between. This CDR3 is CASSPPVGAQETQYF. The CDR3 coding sequence is TGCGCCAGCAGCCCCCCGGTAGGGGCCCAGGAGACCCAGTACTTC.